Described below is a single T cell receptor beta chain sequence and its context. Its cognate antigen has yet to be identified. No much larger clone exists at a distance of one base, and base qualities are not known. The data derive from a study of T cell repertoires in cytomegalovirus infection (dated by TCRdb to between 2017 and 2020). About the study as a whole: Alongside well-studied HLA-B-restricted epitopes, the peptide stimulations were aimed at recently identified HLA-C-restricted CMV epitopes, whose presentation resists viral immunomodulation. Donor HLA type was relevant to the analysis, because carriage of CMV infection together with the matching HLA type was indicated by public TCR beta signatures.

Summary of the overall study and its limitations: The ex vivo response was dominated by HLA-C-restricted CMV-specific TCR beta clonotypes, which also provided the single most frequent clonotype in two of eight donors. Carriers of CMV infection plus the relevant HLA type were discriminated by the cumulative frequency of public TCR beta family members in the study cohort and in an independent approximately 360-donor cohort.

Explained via the paper, the treatment or condition label denotes: in vitro stimulation with specific CMV peptide epitopes to enrich CMV-specific T cells. For this chain, trimming is 4 bases at the V end and 4 bases at the J end, and the number of junction bases without a gene match is 5. Based on the germline V gene, the CDR1 and CDR2 sequences are MNHNS and SASEGT. The CDR3, from cysteine to phenylalanine, totals 15 residues. The only DNA kept is the CDR3, 45 bases in frame from the first base. The sequencer was an Illumina HiSeq 1500. In TCRdb, the public reads were trimmed at Q25 with fastp and aligned with MiXCR, with productive beta chains retained. All rows with the same CDR3 protein become a single entry with the most common DNA and genes. The sample table holds fewer than 70,000 distinct CDR3 sequences, of which about 30% were seen once. The ten largest clones capture just under 60% of the sample.

This TCR was sampled from a human donor in good health (CMV status not recorded). Some clones in this sample may be carry-over from other donors' samples. Material: CD8+ T cells from cultured PBMCs, obtained from culture after CMV antigen stimulation. The chain links TRBV6-1 with TRBJ2-1; 9 junctional bases match TRBD1. CDR3 region: CASSARQGEYNEQFF. The bases are TGTGCCAGCAGTGCCAGACAGGGGGAATACAATGAGCAGTTCTTC.